This T cell receptor (beta chain) appears in the sequencing data of a study of beta chain features in type 1 diabetes. Isolated RNA was reverse transcribed in full, so expressed TCRB transcripts were sequenced. Sequencing used immunoSEQ multiplex PCR; TCRdb keeps in-frame clones, though not all of them. This table has 150,000 to 200,000 clones, roughly an eighth appearing once. J was trimmed by 5 bases and V by 0 bases; bases with no gene match: 4. CDR1 is GTSNPN and CDR2 is SVGIG in the germline V gene (reference sequence). The CDR3 length is 14 residues. Every donor provided one heparinised blood draw, which averaged about 116 mL.

The rearrangement links TRBV30 to TRBJ2-4; 7 bases are a match to TRBD2. The origin of this receptor is a woman aged 18-29 years in good health. Sequencing was done on a sample of central memory CD4+ T cells from blood. DNA of the CDR3: TGTGCCTGGAGTGTGGGGGGGAACCAAAACATTCAGTACTTC. Its translation: CAWSVGGNQNIQYF.